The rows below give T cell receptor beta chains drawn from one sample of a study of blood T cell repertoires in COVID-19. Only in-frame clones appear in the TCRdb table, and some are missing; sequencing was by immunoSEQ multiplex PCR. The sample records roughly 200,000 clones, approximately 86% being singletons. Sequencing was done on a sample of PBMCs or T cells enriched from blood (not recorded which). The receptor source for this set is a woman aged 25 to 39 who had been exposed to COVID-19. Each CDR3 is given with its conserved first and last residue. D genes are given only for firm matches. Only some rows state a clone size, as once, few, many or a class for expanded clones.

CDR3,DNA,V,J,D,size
CASSLGTGSYEQYF,TGTGCCAGCAGTTTGGGGACAGGATCGTACGAGCAGTACTTC,TRBV27,TRBJ2-7,TRBD1,-
CASSLSQSSYEQYF,TGCGCCAGCAGCTTGTCACAGAGCTCCTACGAGCAGTACTTC,TRBV5-1,TRBJ2-7,-,-
CASSYSSGGWDQPQHF,TGTGCCAGCAGTTACTCGAGTGGCGGTTGGGATCAGCCCCAGCATTTT,TRBV6-5,TRBJ1-5,-,-
CASSYPDRYTEAFF,TGTGCCAGCAGTTACCCCGACAGATACACTGAAGCTTTCTTT,TRBV6-5,TRBJ1-1,-,-
CASSLPGGGTDTQYF,TGTGCCAGCAGCTTGCCAGGGGGAGGCACAGATACGCAGTATTTT,TRBV5-6,TRBJ2-3,TRBD1,-
CASSRTGDYGYTF,TGTGCCAGCAGCCGTACAGGGGACTATGGCTACACCTTC,TRBV5-4,TRBJ1-2,TRBD1,-
CASSGRLQGEQFF,TGTGCCAGCAGTGGCAGGTTACAGGGTGAGCAGTTCTTC,TRBV2,TRBJ2-1,-,-
CASSQDVITAVTKNIQYF,TGTGCCAGCAGCCAAGATGTCATCACGGCGGTAACCAAAAACATTCAGTACTTC,TRBV3-1/TRBV3-2,TRBJ2-4,-,once
CASSIGGSHSNQPQHF,TGTGCCAGTAGTATAGGAGGGTCCCATAGCAATCAGCCCCAGCATTTT,TRBV19,TRBJ1-5,-,-
CASSPTGPGANVLTF,TGTGCCAGCAGCCCGACTGGTCCTGGGGCCAACGTCCTGACTTTC,TRBV7-2,TRBJ2-6,-,-
CASRLTGGHTEAFF,TGTGCCAGTAGACTGACAGGGGGCCACACTGAAGCTTTCTTT,TRBV19,TRBJ1-1,TRBD1,once
CAIKVQATYEQYF,TGTGCCATCAAGGTGCAGGCGACCTACGAGCAGTACTTC,TRBV10-3,TRBJ2-7,-,few
CASSADRGLWLPEKLFF,TGTGCCAGCAGTGCGGACAGGGGGCTCTGGCTCCCTGAAAAACTGTTTTTT,TRBV6-1,TRBJ1-4,TRBD1,-
CASSIGTVSYEQYF,TGTGCCAGTAGTATAGGGACAGTCTCCTACGAGCAGTACTTC,TRBV19,TRBJ2-7,-,-
CASSESGLNEKLFF,TGTGCCAGCAGTGAGTCCGGACTTAATGAAAAACTGTTTTTT,TRBV2,TRBJ1-4,-,-
CAWSPGATNEKLFF,TGTGCCTGGAGTCCCGGGGCAACTAATGAAAAACTGTTTTTT,TRBV30,TRBJ1-4,-,-
CASSQEGLYEQYF,TGTGCCAGCAGCCAAGAGGGGCTCTACGAGCAGTACTTC,TRBV3-1/TRBV3-2,TRBJ2-7,-,few
CASNGQTDGYTF,TGTGCCAGCAACGGACAAACGGATGGCTACACCTTC,TRBV2,TRBJ1-2,-,-
CASSVWTGGREETQYF,TGCGCCAGCAGCGTGTGGACAGGGGGCCGGGAAGAGACCCAGTACTTC,TRBV5-1,TRBJ2-5,TRBD1,-
CASSFIQGFSGNTIYF,TGCGCCAGCAGCTTTATCCAGGGATTCTCTGGAAACACCATATATTTT,TRBV5-1,TRBJ1-3,-,-
CASSYPTSGGPRDTQYF,TGTGCCAGCAGTTACCCGACTAGCGGGGGACCTAGAGATACGCAGTATTTT,TRBV6-2/TRBV6-3,TRBJ2-3,TRBD2,-
CASSQDWASGGGGQFF,TGCGCCAGCAGCCAAGATTGGGCTAGCGGGGGCGGAGGGCAGTTCTTC,TRBV4-1,TRBJ2-1,TRBD2,-
CASSVKPRDRDNSPLHF,TGTGCCAGCAGCGTAAAACCCCGGGACAGGGATAATTCACCCCTCCACTTT,TRBV9,TRBJ1-6,TRBD1,-
CASSQGDYGYTF,TGTGCCAGCAGCCAGGGAGACTATGGCTACACCTTC,TRBV7-8,TRBJ1-2,-,-
CATSDADRHYTF,TGTGCCACCAGTGATGCAGACAGGCACTACACCTTC,TRBV24-1,TRBJ1-2,-,once
CASSFSLYEQYF,TGTGCCAGCAGCTTCTCACTATACGAGCAGTACTTC,TRBV11-2,TRBJ2-7,-,few
CASSPQEGKNTEAFF,TGTGCCAGCAGTCCCCAAGAGGGTAAGAACACTGAAGCTTTCTTT,TRBV6-5,TRBJ1-1,-,-
CASSDDGGLNTGELFF,TGTGCCAGCAGTGATGACGGGGGTTTGAACACCGGGGAGCTGTTTTTT,TRBV2,TRBJ2-2,-,many
CASSFPDRGRGNTIYF,TGTGCCAGCAGCTTCCCGGACAGGGGAAGAGGAAACACCATATATTTT,TRBV5-8,TRBJ1-3,TRBD1,-
CASSLGPQETQYF,TGTGCCAGCAGCTTGGGGCCCCAAGAGACCCAGTACTTC,TRBV5-5,TRBJ2-5,-,few
CASRTGLTNTGELFF,TGTGCCAGCAGAACGGGACTTACGAACACCGGGGAGCTGTTTTTT,TRBV14,TRBJ2-2,-,-
CASHEGRRGGPPLHF,TGTGCCAGCCATGAAGGCCGCCGCGGGGGGCCACCCCTCCACTTT,TRBV19,TRBJ1-6,-,-
CATSIHPGQASEKLFF,TGTGCCACCAGCATCCACCCGGGACAGGCAAGTGAAAAACTGTTTTTT,TRBV15,TRBJ1-4,TRBD1,-
CASSIVGWLQGAFF,TGTGCCAGTAGTATCGTGGGGTGGCTGCAGGGGGCTTTCTTT,TRBV19,TRBJ1-1,-,-
CASIPSVSYNSPLHF,TGTGCCAGTATTCCGTCCGTCTCCTATAATTCACCCCTCCACTTT,TRBV2,TRBJ1-6,-,many
CASSDRAGWDEQYF,TGTGCCAGCAGTGATCGCGCAGGGTGGGACGAGCAGTACTTC,TRBV2,TRBJ2-7,-,-